This TCR beta chain was recorded in a study of blood T cells in healthy people across ages. From germline, CDR1 is MNHEY and CDR2 SMNVEV (reference sequence). The CDR3 is 16 amino acids. Trimming removed 0 bases from V and 0 bases from J; junction bases left unmatched: 1. A second roughly 7 to 12 cycle PCR used barcoded and J-beta primers. TCRdb re-called the 5' RACE reads with MiXCR, one entry per CDR3 protein. This table holds some 710,000 distinct CDR3 sequences, roughly 46% found once. The chain uses TRBV27 and TRBJ2-7; the match to TRBD2 covers 11 bases. The TCR was taken from a man older than 75 in good health. Sequencing input: blood. The CDR3 DNA reads TGTGCCAGCAGTTTATCACTAGCGGGAGACTCCTACGAGCAGTACTTC. Translated: CASSLSLAGDSYEQYF.